The clone carrying this T cell receptor (beta chain) was counted ten times or more. The data derive from a study of CD8 T cells in ankylosing spondylitis. The CDR3 extends over 14 amino acids. V was pared by 7 bases and J by 5 bases, with 8 bases of the junction left unmatched. Germline CDR1 SGHTA, CDR2 FQGNSA. TCRdb recomputed calls from the 5' RACE reads with MiXCR, one row per CDR3 protein. The top ten clones hold more than 9% of a sample with over 100,000 distinct CDR3 sequences, around 7% of them seen once. Sequencing input: blood, either unsorted or a sorted T cell fraction (not recorded which). The sequence was obtained from a male donor with ankylosing spondylitis or in good health (not recorded which). This chain joins TRBV7-2 and TRBJ2-7; 10 bases map to TRBD2. CDR3 in amino acids: CASTLGTSVNEQYF. The CDR3, as DNA: TGTGCCAGCACCCTTGGGACTAGCGTTAACGAGCAGTACTTC.